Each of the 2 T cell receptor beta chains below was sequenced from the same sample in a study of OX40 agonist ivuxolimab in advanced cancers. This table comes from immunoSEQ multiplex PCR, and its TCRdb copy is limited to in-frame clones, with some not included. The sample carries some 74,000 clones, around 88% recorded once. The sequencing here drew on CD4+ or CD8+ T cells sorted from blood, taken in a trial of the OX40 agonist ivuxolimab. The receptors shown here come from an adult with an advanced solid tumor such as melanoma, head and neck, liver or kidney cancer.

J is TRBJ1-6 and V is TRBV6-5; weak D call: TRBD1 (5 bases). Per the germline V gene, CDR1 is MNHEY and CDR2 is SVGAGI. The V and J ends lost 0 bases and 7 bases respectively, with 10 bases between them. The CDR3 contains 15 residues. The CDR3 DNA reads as TGTGCCAGCAGTTACTCAGGGGAGAGGAATTCACCCCTCCACTTT. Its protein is CASSYSGERNSPLHF.

CDR3 DNA: TGTGCCAGCAGCTTGGGGGGGCAAGGCTCCTACGAGCAGTACTTC. Amino acid sequence: CASSLGGQGSYEQYF. This sequence joins TRBV5-4 and TRBJ2-7, with D possibly matching TRBD1 (6 bases). The CDR3 length is 15 residues. Germline CDR1 SGHNT, CDR2 YYREEE (reference sequence). Trimming took 0 bases from V and 0 from J, leaving 10 bases between them.